This TCR beta chain originates from a study of blood T cells in healthy people across ages. In its sample, this clonotype was seen a few times. Antigen unknown. A second PCR of 7 to 11 cycles used a sample-barcoded 5' primer and a J-beta primer mix. The template-switch adaptor, which had 12 random nucleotides, put a tag on each cDNA molecule. MiXCR was run by TCRdb on the 5' RACE reads, yielding one entry per CDR3 protein. The table lists about 720,000 distinct CDR3 sequences, about 20% of them singletons. The J segment lost 1 base and the V segment lost 1 base, leaving 2 bases of the junction unmatched. The CDR3 totals 16 residues. Germline V CDR1 and CDR2: LGHDT, YNNKEL (reference sequence). Study-level findings and limits: Without sorted subsets, naive and antigen-experienced compartments could not be conclusively compared. Relative to aged donors, long-lived donors carried more naive CD4+ cells and displayed higher diversity. Because donor CMV status was unknown, expanded clonotype changes were possibly confounded.

This rearrangement joins TRBV3-1 to TRBJ2-1; 9 positions agree with TRBD2. This TCR came from a man aged 65 to 79 in good health. The sequencing sample was made of blood. CDR3 DNA: TGTGCCAGCAGCCAAGGAGCGGGGGGTTCCTACAATGAGCAGTTCTTC. It is translated as CASSQGAGGSYNEQFF.